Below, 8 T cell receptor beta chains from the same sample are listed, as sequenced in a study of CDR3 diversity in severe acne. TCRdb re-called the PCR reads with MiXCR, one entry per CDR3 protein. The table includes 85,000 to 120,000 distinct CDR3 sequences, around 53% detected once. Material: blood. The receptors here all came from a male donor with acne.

CDR3 amino acids: CASTWDGHSGAGGGETQYF. The DNA for the CDR3 is TGTGCCAGCACCTGGGACGGACACTCTGGGGCGGGAGGTGGAGAGACCCAGTACTTC. The V call is TRBV2, the J call TRBJ2-5; TRBD2 agrees at 8 bases. Germline trimming cut 7 bases from V and 4 bases from J; bases unmatched to any gene: 23. From germline, CDR1 is SNHLY and CDR2 FYNNEI. CDR3 length equals 19 residues.

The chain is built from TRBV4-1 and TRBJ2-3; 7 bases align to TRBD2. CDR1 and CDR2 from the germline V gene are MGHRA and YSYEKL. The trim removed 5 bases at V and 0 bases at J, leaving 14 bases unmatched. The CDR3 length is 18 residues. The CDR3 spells CASSEGRGSSPSTDTQYF. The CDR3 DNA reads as TGCGCCAGCAGCGAAGGGAGGGGCAGTTCCCCTAGCACAGATACGCAGTATTTT.

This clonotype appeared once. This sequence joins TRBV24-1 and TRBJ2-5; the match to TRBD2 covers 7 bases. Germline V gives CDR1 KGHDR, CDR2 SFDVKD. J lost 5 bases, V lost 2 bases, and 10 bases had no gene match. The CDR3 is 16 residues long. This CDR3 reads CATSDSREGYWETQYF. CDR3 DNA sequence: TGTGCCACCAGTGATTCCAGGGAGGGGTACTGGGAGACCCAGTACTTC.

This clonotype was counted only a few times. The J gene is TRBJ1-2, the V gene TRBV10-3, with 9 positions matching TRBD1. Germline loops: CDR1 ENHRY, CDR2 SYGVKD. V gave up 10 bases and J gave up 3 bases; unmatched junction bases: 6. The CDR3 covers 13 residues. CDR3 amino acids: CATTGGVDYGYTF. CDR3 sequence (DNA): TGTGCCACTACAGGGGGCGTCGACTATGGCTACACCTTC.

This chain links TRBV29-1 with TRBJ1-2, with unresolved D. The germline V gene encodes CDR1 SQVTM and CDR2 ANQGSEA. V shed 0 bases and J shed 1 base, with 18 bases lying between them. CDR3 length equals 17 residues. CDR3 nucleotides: TGCAGCGTTGAAGATCACCCAATAGACACGTATAACTATGGCTACACCTTC. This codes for CSVEDHPIDTYNYGYTF.

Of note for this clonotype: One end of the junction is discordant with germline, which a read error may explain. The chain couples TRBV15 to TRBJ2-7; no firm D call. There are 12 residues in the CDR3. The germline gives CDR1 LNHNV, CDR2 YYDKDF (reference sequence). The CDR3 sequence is CATAKGLGGYPF. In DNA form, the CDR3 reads TGTGCTACCGCAAAGGGCCTTGGTGGCTACCCCTTC.

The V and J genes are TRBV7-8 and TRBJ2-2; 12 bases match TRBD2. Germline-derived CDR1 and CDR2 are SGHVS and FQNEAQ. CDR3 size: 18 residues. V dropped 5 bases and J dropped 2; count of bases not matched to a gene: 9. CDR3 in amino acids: CASSTLAGGPGNTGELFF. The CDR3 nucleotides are TGTGCCAGCAGCACCCTAGCGGGAGGGCCCGGCAACACCGGGGAGCTGTTTTTT.

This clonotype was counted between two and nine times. The CDR3 loop reads CASSPPPVPNTEAFF. The CDR3 region has the DNA TGTGCCAGCTCACCACCCCCTGTCCCGAACACTGAAGCTTTCTTT. The chain has TRBV18 and TRBJ1-1, with no clear D. CDR3 length: 15 residues. Germline V gives CDR1 KGHSH, CDR2 LQKENI. Trimming removed 0 bases from V and 1 base from J, with 9 bases in between.